This T cell receptor (beta chain) was found in a study of blood T cell repertoires in COVID-19. Trimming stripped 1 base from V and 1 base from J, with 7 bases between. In germline, CDR1 is LGHDT, CDR2 YNNKEL (reference sequence). The CDR3 sequence is 14 residues long. Measured with immunoSEQ multiplex PCR; TCRdb has only the in-frame clones, and not every one. The table includes a few hundred thousand clones, under 90% detected once. This clone was seen only once. This TCR came from a woman between 55 and 75 years old who had recovered from COVID-19. The sequenced sample was PBMCs or T cells enriched from blood (not recorded which). The V gene is TRBV3-1 (or the pseudogene TRBV3-2), the J gene TRBJ1-1; D unclear. The CDR3: CASSQVPGNTEAFF. The CDR3 DNA reads as TGTGCCAGCAGCCAAGTCCCGGGGAACACTGAAGCTTTCTTT.